These T cell receptor beta chains were read from a single sample in a study of CD8 T cells in ankylosing spondylitis. TCRdb re-called the 5' RACE reads through MiXCR, storing one row per CDR3 protein. Among 200,000 to 300,000 distinct CDR3 sequences listed, 8% to 10% were seen once. The specimen was blood, either unsorted or a sorted T cell fraction (not recorded which). These receptors originate from a female donor with ankylosing spondylitis or in good health (not recorded which). CDR3s include the opening cysteine and the closing phenylalanine or tryptophan. D genes are given only for firm matches. For some rows the clone size is stated as once, few or many, or as a class when expanded; others skip it.

D | J | V | size | CDR3 | DNA
. | TRBJ1-2 | TRBV2 | many | CASKGRGPNYGYTF | TGTGCCAGCAAAGGACGGGGCCCTAACTATGGCTACACCTTC
. | TRBJ2-7 | TRBV5-1 | many | CASSFGITYEQYF | TGCGCCAGCAGCTTCGGGATTACCTACGAGCAGTACTTC
. | TRBJ2-2 | TRBV5-6 | many | CASSLVGRVMFF | TGTGCCAGCAGCTTGGTCGGCAGGGTGATGTTTTTT
. | TRBJ2-5 | TRBV11-1 | many | CASSLARGGWQQETQYF | TGTGCCAGCAGCTTAGCCCGGGGCGGGTGGCAACAAGAGACCCAGTACTTC
TRBD1 | TRBJ2-7 | TRBV4-3 | many | CASSPTSPVGQHPYEQYF | TGCGCCAGCAGCCCGACCTCCCCCGTGGGACAGCACCCTTACGAGCAGTACTTC
TRBD2 | TRBJ2-3 | TRBV11-2 | many | CASSSGTSVRTDTQYF | TGTGCCAGCAGCTCTGGGACTAGCGTACGCACAGATACGCAGTATTTT
TRBD1 | TRBJ2-4 | TRBV29-1 | many | CSVQQGGNIQYF | TGCAGCGTACAACAGGGGGGAAACATTCAGTACTTC
TRBD2 | TRBJ2-4 | TRBV11-2 | many | CASSLIGLAGGSQNIQYF | TGTGCCAGCAGCTTAATTGGCTTGGCGGGAGGGAGCCAAAACATTCAGTACTTC
. | TRBJ1-5 | TRBV12-3/TRBV12-4 | . | CASSLALGTVGYQPQHF | TGTGCCAGCAGTTTGGCACTTGGGACGGTGGGATATCAGCCCCAGCATTTT
. | TRBJ2-7 | TRBV5-6 | many | CASSPARVGEQYF | TGTGCCAGCAGCCCTGCGAGGGTAGGGGAGCAGTACTTC
TRBD1 | TRBJ1-1 | TRBV20-1 | many | CSANKQGAYTEAFF | TGCAGTGCTAATAAACAGGGGGCGTACACTGAAGCTTTCTTT
. | TRBJ1-4 | TRBV29-1 | many | CSVGGTSTNEKLFF | TGCAGCGTTGGAGGAACATCAACTAATGAAAAACTGTTTTTT
TRBD2 | TRBJ2-2 | TRBV14 | . | CASSHPYGRGNTGELFF | TGTGCCAGCAGCCACCCGTACGGGAGGGGGAACACCGGGGAGCTGTTTTTT
TRBD2 | TRBJ2-5 | TRBV20-1 | few | CCARRSSGSPGETQYF | TGCTGTGCTAGGAGGTCTAGCGGGAGCCCCGGAGAGACCCAGTACTTC
. | TRBJ2-7 | TRBV7-2 | many | CASTRTVNDYEQYF | TGTGCCAGCACCCGGACAGTGAACGACTACGAGCAGTACTTC
TRBD2 | TRBJ2-1 | TRBV20-1 | many | CSARVIGLAETSSYNEQFF | TGCAGTGCTAGAGTAATTGGACTAGCGGAGACTAGCTCCTACAATGAGCAGTTCTTC
TRBD2 | TRBJ2-1 | TRBV20-1 | many | CSASRLAELTYNEQFF | TGCAGTGCTAGCAGACTAGCGGAGCTCACATACAATGAGCAGTTCTTC
TRBD2 | TRBJ2-6 | TRBV27 | many | CASGGAGANVLTF | TGTGCCAGCGGGGGGGCTGGGGCCAACGTCCTGACTTTC
TRBD2 | TRBJ2-7 | TRBV7-2 | few | CASSLLAGGYYEQYF | TGTGCCAGCAGCCTGCTAGCGGGAGGTTACTACGAGCAGTACTTC
. | TRBJ2-4 | TRBV28 | many | CASSQRGGLAKNIQYF | TGTGCCAGCAGTCAACGTGGGGGCCTTGCCAAAAACATTCAGTACTTC
TRBD1 | TRBJ2-5 | TRBV7-2 | many | CASSQGGSVETQYF | TGTGCCAGCAGCCAAGGGGGCTCGGTAGAGACCCAGTACTTC
TRBD2 | TRBJ2-1 | TRBV9 | many | CASSETSGRLNEQFF | TGTGCCAGCAGCGAGACTAGCGGGAGACTAAATGAGCAGTTCTTC
. | TRBJ2-1 | TRBV5-4 | . | CASRMVGDNEQFF | TGTGCCAGCAGAATGGTAGGGGACAATGAGCAGTTCTTC
. | TRBJ2-2 | TRBV27 | . | CATPPGNTGELFF | TGTGCCACCCCTCCGGGGAACACCGGGGAGCTGTTTTTT
TRBD1 | TRBJ2-7 | TRBV29-1 | . | CSVEYRDRASYEQHF | TGCAGCGTTGAATACCGGGACAGGGCCTCCTACGAGCAGCACTTC
. | TRBJ1-1 | TRBV28 | many | CASSFEDRKAFF | TGTGCCAGCAGTTTCGAAGACAGAAAAGCTTTCTTT